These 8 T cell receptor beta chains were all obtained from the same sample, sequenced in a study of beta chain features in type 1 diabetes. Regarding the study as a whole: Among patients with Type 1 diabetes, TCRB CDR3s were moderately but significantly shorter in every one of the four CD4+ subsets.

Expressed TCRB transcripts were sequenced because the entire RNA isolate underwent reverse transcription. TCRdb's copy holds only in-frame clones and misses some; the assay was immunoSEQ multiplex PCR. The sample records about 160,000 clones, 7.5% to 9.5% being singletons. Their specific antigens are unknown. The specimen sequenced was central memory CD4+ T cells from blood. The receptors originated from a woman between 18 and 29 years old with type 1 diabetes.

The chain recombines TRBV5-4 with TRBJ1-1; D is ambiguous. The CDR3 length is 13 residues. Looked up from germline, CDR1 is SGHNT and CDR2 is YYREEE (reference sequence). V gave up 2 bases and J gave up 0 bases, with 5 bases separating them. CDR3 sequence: CASSFELNTEAFF. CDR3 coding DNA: TGTGCCAGCAGCTTCGAGTTGAACACTGAAGCTTTCTTT.

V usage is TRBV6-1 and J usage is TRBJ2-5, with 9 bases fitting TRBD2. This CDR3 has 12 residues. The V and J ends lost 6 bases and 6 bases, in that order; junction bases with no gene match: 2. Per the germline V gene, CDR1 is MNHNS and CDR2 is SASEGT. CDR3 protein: CASRGLAKTQYF. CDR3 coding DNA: TGTGCCAGCAGGGGACTAGCAAAGACCCAGTACTTC.

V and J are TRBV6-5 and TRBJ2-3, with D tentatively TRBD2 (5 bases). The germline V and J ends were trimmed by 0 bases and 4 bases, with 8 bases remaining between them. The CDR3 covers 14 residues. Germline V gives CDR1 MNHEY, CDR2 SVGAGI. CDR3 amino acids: CASSYSGEPDTQYF. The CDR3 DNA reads TGTGCCAGCAGTTACTCCGGGGAGCCAGATACGCAGTATTTT.

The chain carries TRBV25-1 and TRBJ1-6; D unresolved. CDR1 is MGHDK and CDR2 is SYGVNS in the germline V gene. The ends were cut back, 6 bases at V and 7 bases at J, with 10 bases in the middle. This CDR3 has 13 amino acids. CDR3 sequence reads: CASRRDANSPLHF. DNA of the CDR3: TGTGCCAGCAGGAGGGATGCGAATTCACCCCTCCACTTT.

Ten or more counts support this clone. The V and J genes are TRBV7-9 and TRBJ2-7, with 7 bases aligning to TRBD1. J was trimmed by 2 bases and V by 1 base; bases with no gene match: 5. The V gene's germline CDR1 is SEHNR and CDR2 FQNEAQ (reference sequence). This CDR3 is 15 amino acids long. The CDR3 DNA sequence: TGTGCCAGCAGCTTAGTGCTGGGGACAGCCTACGAGCAGTACTTC. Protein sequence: CASSLVLGTAYEQYF.

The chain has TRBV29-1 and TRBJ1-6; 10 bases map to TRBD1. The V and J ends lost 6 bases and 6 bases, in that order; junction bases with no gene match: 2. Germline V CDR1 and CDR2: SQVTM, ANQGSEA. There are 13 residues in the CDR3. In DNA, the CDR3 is TGCAGCGTATGGGACAGGGGTAATTCACCCCTCCACTTT. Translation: CSVWDRGNSPLHF.

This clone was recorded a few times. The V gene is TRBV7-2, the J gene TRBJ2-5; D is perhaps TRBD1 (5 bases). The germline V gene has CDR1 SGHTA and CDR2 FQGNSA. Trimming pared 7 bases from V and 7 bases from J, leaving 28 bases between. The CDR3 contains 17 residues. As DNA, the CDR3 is TGTGCCAGCACTTGGGGCCCAACCACAGGCCCGGGTGGGACCCAGTACTTC. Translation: CASTWGPTTGPGGTQYF.

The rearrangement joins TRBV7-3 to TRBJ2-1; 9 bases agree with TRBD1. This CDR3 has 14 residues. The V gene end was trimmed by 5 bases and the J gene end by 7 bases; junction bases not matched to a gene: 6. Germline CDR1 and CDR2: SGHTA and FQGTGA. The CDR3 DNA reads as TGTGCCAGCAGCCCCGGGACAGGGCAAAATGAGCAGTTCTTC. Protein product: CASSPGTGQNEQFF.